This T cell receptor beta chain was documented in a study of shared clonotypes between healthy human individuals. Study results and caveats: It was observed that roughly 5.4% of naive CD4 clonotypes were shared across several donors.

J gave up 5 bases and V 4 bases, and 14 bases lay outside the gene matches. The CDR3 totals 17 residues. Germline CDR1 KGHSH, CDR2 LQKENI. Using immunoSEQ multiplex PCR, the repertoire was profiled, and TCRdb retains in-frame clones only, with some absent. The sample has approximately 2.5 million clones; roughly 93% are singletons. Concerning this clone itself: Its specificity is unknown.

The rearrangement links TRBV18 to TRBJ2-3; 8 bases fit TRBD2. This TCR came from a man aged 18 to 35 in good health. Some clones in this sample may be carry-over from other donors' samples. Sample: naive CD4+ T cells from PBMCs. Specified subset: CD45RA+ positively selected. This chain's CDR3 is CASSLFSGSAGEDTQYF. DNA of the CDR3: TGTGCCAGCTCACTATTCAGCGGGAGCGCCGGGGAAGATACGCAGTATTTT.